Listed below are T cell receptor beta chains from one sample, sequenced in a study of a mutant IDH1 vaccine in newly diagnosed glioma. Assay used: immunoSEQ multiplex PCR; TCRdb lists only in-frame clones, some missing. This sample has some 120,000 clones; over 75% occur once, and the top ten carry 4.5% to 6%. The antigens of these receptors remain unknown. The source was PBMCs, collected from a glioma patient whose treatment included an IDH1 peptide vaccine. These receptor sequences come from a man aged 35 to 55 with glioma. Both conserved end residues are part of each CDR3. A D gene is named only where the DNA matches it firmly. Only some rows state a clone size, as once, few, many or a class for expanded clones.

V: TRBV4-2
size: NA
D: NA
J: TRBJ1-4
CDR3: CASSQGGTRGNEKLFF
DNA: TGTGCCAGCAGCCAAGGGGGCACTCGGGGCAATGAAAAACTGTTTTTT

V: TRBV7-9
size: NA
D: NA
J: TRBJ2-1
CDR3: CASSLVGMTGLRGNEQFF
DNA: TGTGCCAGCAGCTTAGTGGGGATGACAGGCCTCAGGGGCAATGAGCAGTTCTTC

V: TRBV10-3
size: once
D: TRBD1
J: TRBJ2-7
CDR3: CAITPGQGTYEQYF
DNA: TGTGCCATCACCCCGGGACAGGGGACCTACGAGCAGTACTTC

V: TRBV5-1
size: NA
D: TRBD2
J: TRBJ2-7
CDR3: CASSLVGGSSYEQYF
DNA: TGCGCCAGCAGCTTGGTGGGAGGGAGCTCCTACGAGCAGTACTTC

V: TRBV18
size: NA
D: NA
J: TRBJ1-5
CDR3: CASSSDRSPGQPQHF
DNA: TGTGCCAGCTCATCCGACCGCTCCCCAGGGCAGCCCCAGCATTTT

V: TRBV5-4
size: NA
D: TRBD2
J: TRBJ2-5
CDR3: CASSLSTSGFETQYF
DNA: TGTGCCAGCAGTCTGTCGACTAGCGGGTTTGAGACCCAGTACTTC

V: TRBV7-2
size: few
D: TRBD2
J: TRBJ2-1
CDR3: CASSLALAGGSEQFF
DNA: TGTGCCAGCAGCTTAGCCCTAGCGGGGGGTAGTGAGCAGTTCTTC

V: TRBV28
size: NA
D: NA
J: TRBJ1-1
CDR3: CASSFGGLRGKNTEAFF
DNA: TGTGCCAGCAGCTTTGGGGGCCTCCGAGGGAAGAACACTGAAGCTTTCTTT

V: TRBV7-6
size: NA
D: NA
J: TRBJ2-3
CDR3: CASSLTGTGTDTQYF
DNA: TGTGCCAGCAGCTTGACAGGGACTGGCACAGATACGCAGTATTTT

V: TRBV5-1
size: once
D: NA
J: TRBJ1-3
CDR3: CASSPQGLGLFSGNTIYF
DNA: TGCGCCAGCAGCCCTCAGGGGTTGGGGTTATTCTCTGGAAACACCATATATTTT

V: TRBV30
size: NA
D: NA
J: TRBJ1-5
CDR3: CAWGRESNQPQHF
DNA: TGTGCCTGGGGCAGGGAGAGCAATCAGCCCCAGCATTTT

V: TRBV10-3
size: NA
D: TRBD1
J: TRBJ2-2
CDR3: CAMRTGMNTGELFF
DNA: TGTGCCATGCGGACAGGGATGAACACCGGGGAGCTGTTTTTT

V: TRBV4-3
size: NA
D: TRBD1
J: TRBJ1-6
CDR3: CASSQAPGGSSPLHF
DNA: TGCGCCAGCAGCCAAGCCCCAGGGGGCAGTTCACCCCTCCACTTT

V: TRBV7-2
size: once
D: NA
J: TRBJ2-1
CDR3: CASSAPGGQGVEQFF
DNA: TGTGCCAGCAGCGCCCCCGGGGGCCAGGGGGTTGAGCAGTTCTTC

V: TRBV18
size: NA
D: TRBD1
J: TRBJ2-7
CDR3: CASSSGTGGSEQYF
DNA: TGTGCCAGCTCTTCCGGGACAGGGGGTTCCGAGCAGTACTTC

V: TRBV4-1
size: NA
D: TRBD2
J: TRBJ2-3
CDR3: CASSLGTSGKWSTDTQYF
DNA: TGCGCCAGCAGCCTCGGGACTAGCGGGAAATGGAGCACAGATACGCAGTATTTT

V: TRBV7-2
size: NA
D: NA
J: TRBJ2-7
CDR3: CASSLKAGYEQYF
DNA: TGTGCCAGCAGCTTAAAAGCGGGCTACGAGCAGTACTTC

V: TRBV30
size: NA
D: NA
J: TRBJ1-2
CDR3: CAWSDGGGWANYGYTF
DNA: TGTGCCTGGAGTGATGGTGGGGGTTGGGCTAACTATGGCTACACCTTC

V: TRBV7-3
size: NA
D: TRBD2
J: TRBJ2-3
CDR3: CASSLGIAGPTDTQYF
DNA: TGTGCCAGCAGCTTAGGAATAGCGGGCCCCACAGATACGCAGTATTTT

V: TRBV5-5
size: NA
D: NA
J: TRBJ2-5
CDR3: CASSFFQGEGQETQYF
DNA: TGTGCCAGCAGCTTCTTCCAGGGGGAGGGCCAAGAGACCCAGTACTTC

V: TRBV28
size: NA
D: TRBD1
J: TRBJ1-1
CDR3: CASKPSTGVNTEAFF
DNA: TGTGCCAGCAAACCATCGACAGGGGTGAACACTGAAGCTTTCTTT

V: TRBV11-2
size: NA
D: NA
J: TRBJ1-6
CDR3: CASSPSGNSPLHF
DNA: TGTGCCAGCAGCCCCTCCGGGAATTCACCCCTCCACTTT

V: TRBV29-1
size: few
D: NA
J: TRBJ1-1
CDR3: CSVGGRMNTEAFF
DNA: TGCAGCGTTGGGGGGCGCATGAACACTGAAGCTTTCTTT

V: TRBV7-6
size: NA
D: TRBD1
J: TRBJ2-5
CDR3: CASSFQAPDRVVQETQYF
DNA: TGTGCCAGCAGCTTCCAAGCCCCGGACAGGGTAGTTCAAGAGACCCAGTACTTC

V: TRBV6-6
size: NA
D: TRBD1
J: TRBJ1-5
CDR3: CASSRGDRGLAQHF
DNA: TGTGCCAGCAGCCGCGGGGACAGGGGGTTGGCCCAGCATTTT

V: TRBV30
size: once
D: TRBD1
J: TRBJ2-5
CDR3: CAWRTGGRETQYF
DNA: TGTGCCTGGAGGACAGGGGGGAGGGAGACCCAGTACTTC

V: TRBV29-1
size: NA
D: TRBD1
J: TRBJ2-1
CDR3: CSVENNRGPSSYNEQFF
DNA: TGCAGCGTTGAAAACAACAGGGGGCCAAGCTCCTACAATGAGCAGTTCTTC

V: TRBV7-2
size: NA
D: NA
J: TRBJ1-4
CDR3: CASRVGGATNEKLFF
DNA: TGTGCCAGCAGGGTTGGAGGGGCAACTAATGAAAAACTGTTTTTT

V: TRBV18
size: NA
D: NA
J: TRBJ2-7
CDR3: CASSPVQGRYEQYF
DNA: TGTGCCAGCTCACCGGTACAGGGACGCTACGAGCAGTACTTC

V: TRBV5-1
size: NA
D: TRBD2
J: TRBJ2-1
CDR3: CASSLGGTSPFYNEQFF
DNA: TGCGCCAGCAGCTTGGGTGGGACTAGCCCGTTCTACAATGAGCAGTTCTTC

V: TRBV2
size: NA
D: TRBD2
J: TRBJ2-7
CDR3: CASSERLAGGPGEQYF
DNA: TGTGCCAGCAGTGAACGGTTAGCGGGGGGGCCTGGCGAGCAGTACTTC

V: TRBV15
size: NA
D: NA
J: TRBJ2-7
CDR3: CATSRGDRYEQYF
DNA: TGTGCCACCAGCAGAGGGGATCGCTACGAGCAGTACTTC

V: TRBV7-2
size: NA
D: TRBD2
J: TRBJ2-1
CDR3: CASSFLAGRVNEQFF
DNA: TGTGCCAGCAGTTTTCTAGCGGGAAGGGTGAATGAGCAGTTCTTC

V: TRBV7-9
size: NA
D: NA
J: TRBJ1-2
CDR3: CASSSSFYGYTF
DNA: TGTGCCAGCAGCTCCAGCTTCTATGGCTACACCTTC

V: TRBV27
size: few
D: NA
J: TRBJ2-1
CDR3: CASSPRTGFSYNEQFF
DNA: TGTGCCAGCAGCCCTAGGACGGGTTTCTCCTACAATGAGCAGTTCTTC

V: TRBV28
size: once
D: TRBD2
J: TRBJ2-7
CDR3: CASSSGIAGGAYEQYF
DNA: TGTGCCAGCAGTTCCGGGATAGCGGGGGGGGCCTACGAGCAGTACTTC

V: TRBV2
size: NA
D: TRBD2
J: TRBJ2-3
CDR3: CASRISVAGADTQYF
DNA: TGTGCCAGCAGGATCTCGGTTGCGGGGGCAGATACGCAGTATTTT

V: TRBV21-1
size: NA
D: NA
J: TRBJ1-3
CDR3: CASSKATRSSGNTIYF
DNA: TGTGCCAGCAGCAAAGCTACCCGGAGCTCTGGAAACACCATATATTTT

V: TRBV4-2
size: many
D: NA
J: TRBJ1-1
CDR3: CASSQGGTNTEAFF
DNA: TGTGCCAGCAGCCAAGGGGGAACCAACACTGAAGCTTTCTTT

V: TRBV27
size: NA
D: TRBD2
J: TRBJ2-7
CDR3: CASSPGLAGAPSYEQYF
DNA: TGTGCCAGCAGTCCCGGACTAGCGGGGGCCCCTTCCTACGAGCAGTACTTC

V: TRBV9
size: NA
D: NA
J: TRBJ2-3
CDR3: CASSTSGDRTDTQYF
DNA: TGTGCCAGCAGCACGAGTGGGGATCGCACAGATACGCAGTATTTT

V: TRBV4-1
size: NA
D: NA
J: TRBJ2-1
CDR3: CASSQPQRGQFF
DNA: TGCGCCAGCAGCCAACCGCAGAGGGGGCAGTTCTTC

V: TRBV6-1
size: NA
D: TRBD2
J: TRBJ2-7
CDR3: CASDPGGSYEQYF
DNA: TGTGCCAGCGACCCGGGGGGAAGCTACGAGCAGTACTTC

V: TRBV28
size: once
D: NA
J: TRBJ2-7
CDR3: CASGTLRLSYEQYF
DNA: TGTGCCAGCGGCACCCTCCGCCTCTCCTACGAGCAGTACTTC

V: TRBV6-1
size: few
D: TRBD1
J: TRBJ1-5
CDR3: CASSTRDSRNQPQHF
DNA: TGTGCCAGCAGTACCCGGGACAGTCGGAATCAGCCCCAGCATTTT

V: TRBV11-1
size: NA
D: TRBD1
J: TRBJ2-7
CDR3: CASSPPGQLYEQYF
DNA: TGTGCCAGCAGTCCTCCGGGACAGCTCTACGAGCAGTACTTC

V: TRBV7-6
size: NA
D: TRBD1
J: TRBJ2-6
CDR3: CASSSPLLGQGLPGANVLTF
DNA: TGTGCCAGCAGCTCCCCACTTTTGGGACAGGGGCTGCCTGGGGCCAACGTCCTGACTTTC

V: TRBV9
size: NA
D: TRBD1
J: TRBJ2-1
CDR3: CASSVTTLTGGLHNEQFF
DNA: TGTGCCAGCAGCGTAACGACCCTGACAGGGGGTCTCCACAATGAGCAGTTCTTC

V: TRBV7-2
size: NA
D: NA
J: TRBJ2-2
CDR3: CASSSEGTGELFF
DNA: TGTGCCAGCAGCTCGGAGGGGACCGGGGAGCTGTTTTTT

V: TRBV25-1
size: few
D: NA
J: TRBJ2-3
CDR3: CASSESGGSTDTQYF
DNA: TGTGCCAGCAGTGAATCAGGGGGGAGCACAGATACGCAGTATTTT